Sequencing of this T cell receptor beta chain was carried out in a study of CD8 T cells in Susac syndrome. This CDR3 is built from 18 residues. J lost 10 bases, V lost 0 bases, and 15 bases had no gene match. CDR1 and CDR2 (germline): SGHRS, YFSETQ. Random hexamers primed reverse transcription of about 0.45 to 1 ug RNA. TCRdb passed the immunoSEQ multiplex PCR reads through MiXCR, listing each CDR3 protein once. The repertoire holds about 190,000 distinct CDR3 sequences, with approximately 94% as singletons. V gene TRBV5-1 combines with J gene TRBJ2-1; 11 bases align to TRBD2. This receptor was identified in a human donor with Susac syndrome. The sample comprised CD4+ T cells from PBMCs. Here the CDR3 reads CASSLALAGGTMPREQFF. The CDR3 bases are TGCGCCAGCAGCTTGGCTCTAGCGGGGGGAACAATGCCACGGGAGCAGTTCTTC.